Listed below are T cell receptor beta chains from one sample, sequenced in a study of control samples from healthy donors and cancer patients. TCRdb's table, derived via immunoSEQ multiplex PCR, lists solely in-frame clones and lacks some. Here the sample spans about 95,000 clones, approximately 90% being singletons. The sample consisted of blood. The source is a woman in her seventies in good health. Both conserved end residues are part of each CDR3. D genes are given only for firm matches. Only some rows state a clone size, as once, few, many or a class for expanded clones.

CASSLSAGKETQYF,TGTGCCAGCAGCTTGTCCGCGGGTAAAGAGACCCAGTACTTC,NA,NA,TRBV11-2,TRBJ2-5
CSASERAITETQYF,TGCAGTGCTAGTGAGAGGGCTATAACGGAGACCCAGTACTTC,NA,NA,TRBV20-1,TRBJ2-5
CASSLGQGNQPQHF,TGTGCCAGCAGTTTAGGACAGGGCAATCAGCCCCAGCATTTT,TRBD1,NA,TRBV27,TRBJ1-5
CASSDWTSGSTDTQYF,TGTGCCAGTAGTGACTGGACTAGCGGAAGCACAGATACGCAGTATTTT,TRBD2,NA,TRBV19,TRBJ2-3
CASSQASSGSGNEQFF,TGTGCCAGCAGCCAAGCGTCTAGCGGGAGTGGGAATGAGCAGTTCTTC,TRBD2,NA,TRBV3-1/TRBV3-2,TRBJ2-1
CASSLGGTGYYNEQFF,TGTGCCAGCAGCTTAGGGGGAACAGGATACTACAATGAGCAGTTCTTC,NA,few,TRBV11-3,TRBJ2-1
CASSIGTLRGTEAFF,TGTGCCAGCAGTATCGGGACCCTCCGGGGGACTGAAGCTTTCTTT,NA,NA,TRBV27,TRBJ1-1
CASSLGNSNSYNEQFF,TGTGCCAGCAGCTTAGGGAACAGCAACTCCTACAATGAGCAGTTCTTC,NA,NA,TRBV7-2,TRBJ2-1
CASSSAGLAAINEQFF,TGTGCCAGCAGCTCGGCGGGACTAGCGGCCATCAATGAGCAGTTCTTC,TRBD2,NA,TRBV7-2,TRBJ2-1
CASSPRGTGISPLHF,TGTGCCAGCAGCCCAAGGGGAACAGGCATATCACCCCTCCACTTT,NA,NA,TRBV21-1,TRBJ1-6
CACRLAGGVTDTQYF,TGTGCCTGCAGACTAGCGGGAGGAGTAACAGATACGCAGTATTTT,TRBD2,NA,TRBV30,TRBJ2-3
CASSIVAGDNEQYF,TGTGCCAGTAGTATAGTAGCGGGAGATAACGAGCAGTACTTC,TRBD2,NA,TRBV19,TRBJ2-7
CATSSLTGSSYNSPLHF,TGTGCCACCAGCTCGCTGACCGGTAGCTCCTATAATTCACCCCTCCACTTT,NA,NA,TRBV15,TRBJ1-6
CSALYSPLHF,TGCAGCGCCCTCTATTCACCCCTCCACTTT,NA,NA,TRBV29-1,TRBJ1-6
CASSPGTSTETQYF,TGCGCCAGCAGCCCCGGGACTAGTACAGAGACCCAGTACTTC,TRBD2,NA,TRBV5-1,TRBJ2-5
CASSPPARSNYGYTF,TGTGCCAGCTCACCACCTGCCAGAAGTAACTATGGCTACACCTTC,NA,NA,TRBV18,TRBJ1-2
CASSKTPTSPYEQYF,TGTGCCAGCAGTAAAACGCCGACTAGCCCCTACGAGCAGTACTTC,TRBD2,NA,TRBV6-5,TRBJ2-7
CASSLSGTDVGYGYTF,TGCGCCAGCAGCCTATCCGGGACGGATGTTGGCTATGGCTACACCTTC,NA,NA,TRBV5-1,TRBJ1-2
CASSEAFRGGYTF,TGTGCCAGCAGTGAAGCTTTCCGTGGGGGCTACACCTTC,NA,NA,TRBV6-1,TRBJ1-2
CASSWAGGPGSYNEQFF,TGTGCCAGTAGTTGGGCGGGAGGGCCAGGCTCCTACAATGAGCAGTTCTTC,TRBD2,NA,TRBV19,TRBJ2-1
CASSPEGRGQGYGYTF,TGTGCCAGCAGCCCTGAGGGCAGGGGGCAAGGGTATGGCTACACCTTC,TRBD1,NA,TRBV7-8,TRBJ1-2
CASRPTSGQLREQFF,TGTGCCAGCAGGCCAACTAGCGGCCAACTCCGTGAGCAGTTCTTC,TRBD2,NA,TRBV2,TRBJ2-1
CASILGLAGLGEQFF,TGTGCCAGCATCCTCGGACTAGCGGGATTGGGTGAGCAGTTCTTC,TRBD2,NA,TRBV6-6,TRBJ2-1
CSASSGQGNQPQHF,TGCAGTGCTAGTTCGGGACAGGGCAATCAGCCCCAGCATTTT,TRBD1,NA,TRBV20-1,TRBJ1-5
CASSQDRGPGGYTF,TGCGCCAGCAGCCAAGATAGGGGGCCTGGAGGCTACACCTTC,TRBD1,NA,TRBV4-1,TRBJ1-2
CASSQAGADTQYF,TGTGCCAGCAGCCAAGCGGGGGCAGATACGCAGTATTTT,NA,NA,TRBV3-1/TRBV3-2,TRBJ2-3
CASSPSRGANTGELFF,TGTGCCAGCTCACCATCTCGGGGGGCGAACACCGGGGAGCTGTTTTTT,TRBD2,NA,TRBV18,TRBJ2-2
CASSRAGGNEAFF,TGTGCCAGCAGCCGAGCGGGGGGGAATGAAGCTTTCTTT,NA,once,TRBV4-2,TRBJ1-1
CASSTTGDGGYTF,TGTGCCAGCAGTACGACAGGAGATGGCGGCTACACCTTC,NA,once,TRBV12-3/TRBV12-4,TRBJ1-2
CASSPGQGPSGANVLTF,TGTGCCAGCAGCCCTGGACAGGGACCCTCTGGGGCCAACGTCCTGACTTTC,TRBD1,NA,TRBV7-2,TRBJ2-6
CAISSTDTQYF,TGTGCCATTTCTAGCACAGATACGCAGTATTTT,NA,NA,TRBV10-3,TRBJ2-3
CASSSSGQAYEQYF,TGTGCCAGCAGCTCTAGCGGGCAGGCCTACGAGCAGTACTTC,TRBD2,NA,TRBV7-2,TRBJ2-7
CASSHTRRINTEAFF,TGTGCCAGCAGCCACACTAGACGGATTAACACTGAAGCTTTCTTT,NA,NA,TRBV7-2,TRBJ1-1
CASSFRVSSYEQYF,TGTGCCAGCAGCTTCAGGGTTAGCTCCTACGAGCAGTACTTC,NA,many,TRBV5-6,TRBJ2-7
CASSLTGLTNTEAFF,TGCGCCAGCAGCCTGACGGGACTAACGAACACTGAAGCTTTCTTT,NA,NA,TRBV5-1,TRBJ1-1
CATSTFRQETQYF,TGTGCCACCTCGACCTTCCGGCAAGAGACCCAGTACTTC,NA,NA,TRBV19,TRBJ2-5
CASRSQGYGYTF,TGTGCCAGCAGGAGTCAGGGATATGGCTACACCTTC,NA,few,TRBV6-6,TRBJ1-2
CASSPQESGNTIYF,TGTGCCAGCAGCCCCCAAGAATCCGGGAACACCATATATTTT,NA,NA,TRBV9,TRBJ1-3
CASSLRQGAGEQYF,TGCGCCAGCAGCCTACGACAGGGGGCGGGAGAGCAGTACTTC,TRBD1,NA,TRBV5-1,TRBJ2-7
CSASRQGGQPQHF,TGCAGTGCTAGTAGACAGGGAGGTCAGCCCCAGCATTTT,TRBD1,NA,TRBV20-1,TRBJ1-5
CASSEAGTGTGTEAFF,TGTGCCAGCAGTGAAGCCGGGACGGGGACGGGCACTGAAGCTTTCTTT,NA,NA,TRBV2,TRBJ1-1
CASTPGDPGTGELFF,TGTGCCAGTACTCCCGGGGATCCGGGGACCGGGGAGCTGTTTTTT,NA,NA,TRBV19,TRBJ2-2